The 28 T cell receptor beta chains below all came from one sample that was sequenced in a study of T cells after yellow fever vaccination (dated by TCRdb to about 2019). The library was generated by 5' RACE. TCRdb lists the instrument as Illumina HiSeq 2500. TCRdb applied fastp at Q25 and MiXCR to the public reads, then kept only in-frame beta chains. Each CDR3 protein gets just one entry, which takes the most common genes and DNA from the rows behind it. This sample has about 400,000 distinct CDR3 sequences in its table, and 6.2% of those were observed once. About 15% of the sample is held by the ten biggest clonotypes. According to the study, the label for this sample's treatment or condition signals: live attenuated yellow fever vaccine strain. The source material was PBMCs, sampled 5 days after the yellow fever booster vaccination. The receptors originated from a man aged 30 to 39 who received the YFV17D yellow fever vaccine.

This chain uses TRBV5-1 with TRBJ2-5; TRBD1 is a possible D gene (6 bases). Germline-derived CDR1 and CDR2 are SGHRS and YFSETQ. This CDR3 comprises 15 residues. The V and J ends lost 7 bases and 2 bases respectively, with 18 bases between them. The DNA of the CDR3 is TGCGCCAGCGGGGAAACAGGGTTGTCTCAAGAGACCCAGTACTTC. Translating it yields CASGETGLSQETQYF.

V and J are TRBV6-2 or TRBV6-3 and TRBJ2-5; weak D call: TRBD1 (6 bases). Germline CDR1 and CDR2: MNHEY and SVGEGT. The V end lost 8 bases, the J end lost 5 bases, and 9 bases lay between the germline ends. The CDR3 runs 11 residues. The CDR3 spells CASCQGETQYF. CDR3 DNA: TGTGCCAGCTGCCAGGGGGAGACCCAGTACTTC.

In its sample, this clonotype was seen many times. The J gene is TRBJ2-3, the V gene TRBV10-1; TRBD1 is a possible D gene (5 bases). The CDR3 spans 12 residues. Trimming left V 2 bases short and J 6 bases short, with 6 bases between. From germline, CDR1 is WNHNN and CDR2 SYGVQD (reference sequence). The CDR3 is CASSENRDTQYF. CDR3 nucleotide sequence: TGCGCCAGCAGTGAGAACAGGGATACGCAGTATTTT.

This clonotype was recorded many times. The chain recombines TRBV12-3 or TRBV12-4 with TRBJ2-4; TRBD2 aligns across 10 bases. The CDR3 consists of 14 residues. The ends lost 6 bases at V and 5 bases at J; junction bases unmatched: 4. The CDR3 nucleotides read TGTGCCAGCAGCCCCGGGACTAGCGAAAACATTCAGTACTTC. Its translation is CASSPGTSENIQYF.

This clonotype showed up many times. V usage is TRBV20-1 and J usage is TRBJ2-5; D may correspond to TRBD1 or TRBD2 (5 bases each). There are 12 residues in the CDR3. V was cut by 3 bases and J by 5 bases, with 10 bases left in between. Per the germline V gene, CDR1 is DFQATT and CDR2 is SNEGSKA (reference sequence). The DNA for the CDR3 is TGCAGTGCTAGGGGGGATGGTGAGACCCAGTACTTC. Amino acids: CSARGDGETQYF.

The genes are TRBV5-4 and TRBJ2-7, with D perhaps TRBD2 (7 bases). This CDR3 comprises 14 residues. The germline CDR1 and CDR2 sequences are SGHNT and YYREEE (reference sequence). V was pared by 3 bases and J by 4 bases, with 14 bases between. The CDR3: CASSWGGLNYEQYF. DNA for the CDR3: TGTGCCAGCAGCTGGGGGGGCCTTAATTACGAGCAGTACTTC. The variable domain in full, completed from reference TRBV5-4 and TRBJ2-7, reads ETGVTQSPTHLIKTRGQQVTLRCSSQSGHNTVSWYQQALGQGPQFIFQYYREEENGRGNFPPRFSGLQFPNYSSELNVNALELDDSALYLCASSWGGLNYEQYFGPGTRLTVT.

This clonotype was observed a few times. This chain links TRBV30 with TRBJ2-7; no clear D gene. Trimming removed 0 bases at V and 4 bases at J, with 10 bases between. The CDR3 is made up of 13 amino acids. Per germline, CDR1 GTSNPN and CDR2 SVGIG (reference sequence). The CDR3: CAWSVPYSYEQYF. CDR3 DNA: TGTGCCTGGAGTGTCCCCTATTCATACGAGCAGTACTTC. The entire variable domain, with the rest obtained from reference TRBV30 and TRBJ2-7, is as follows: SQTIHQWPATLVQPVGSPLSLECTVEGTSNPNLYWYRQAAGRGLQLLFYSVGIGQISSEVPQNLSASRPQDRQFILSSKKLLLSDSGFYLCAWSVPYSYEQYFGPGTRLTVT.

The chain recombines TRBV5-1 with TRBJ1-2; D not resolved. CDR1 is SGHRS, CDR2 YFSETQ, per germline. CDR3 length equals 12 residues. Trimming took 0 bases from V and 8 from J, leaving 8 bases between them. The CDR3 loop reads CASSLDPTGYTF. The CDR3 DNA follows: TGCGCCAGCAGCTTGGACCCGACGGGCTACACCTTC.

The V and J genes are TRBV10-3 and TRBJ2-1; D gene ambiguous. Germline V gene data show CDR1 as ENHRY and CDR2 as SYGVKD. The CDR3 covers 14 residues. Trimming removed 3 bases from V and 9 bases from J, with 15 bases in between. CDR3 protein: CAISEILGLGEQFF. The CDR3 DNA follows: TGTGCCATCAGTGAAATTCTGGGTCTGGGTGAGCAGTTCTTC.

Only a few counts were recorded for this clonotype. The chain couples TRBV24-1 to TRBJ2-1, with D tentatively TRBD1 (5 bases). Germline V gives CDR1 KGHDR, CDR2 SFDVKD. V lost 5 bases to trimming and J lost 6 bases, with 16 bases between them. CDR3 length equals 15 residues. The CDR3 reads CATSVRYGARNEQFF. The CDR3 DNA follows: TGTGCCACCAGTGTCAGATATGGGGCACGCAATGAGCAGTTCTTC.

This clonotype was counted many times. CDR3 sequence (DNA): TGTGCCAGCAGCCATTCGGGGGTGGGCGAGCAGTACTTC. It specifies CASSHSGVGEQYF. The V call is TRBV3-1, the J call TRBJ2-7, with a possible D match to TRBD2 (6 bases). Germline V CDR1 and CDR2: LGHDT, YNNKEL (reference sequence). The germline V and J ends were trimmed by 3 bases and 6 bases, with 12 bases remaining between them. The CDR3 loop spans 13 amino acids.

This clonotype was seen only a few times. The CDR3 region has the DNA TGTGCCAGCAGTTTGAAGCCGCCTCTTTATAATTCACCCCTCCACTTT. Protein: CASSLKPPLYNSPLHF. The chain is built from TRBV27 and TRBJ1-6; D is uncertain. The CDR3 is 16 residues long. Trimming shortened V by 3 bases and J by 4 bases, and 13 bases separated the two germline ends. Germline V lookup: CDR1 MNHEY, CDR2 SMNVEV (reference sequence).

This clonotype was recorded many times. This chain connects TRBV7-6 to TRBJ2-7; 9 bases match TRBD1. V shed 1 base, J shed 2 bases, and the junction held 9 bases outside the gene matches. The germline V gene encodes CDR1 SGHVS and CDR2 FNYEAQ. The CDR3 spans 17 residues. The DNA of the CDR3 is TGTGCCAGCAGCTTAGAACTTCCGGACAGGGGAACCTACGAGCAGTACTTC. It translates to CASSLELPDRGTYEQYF.

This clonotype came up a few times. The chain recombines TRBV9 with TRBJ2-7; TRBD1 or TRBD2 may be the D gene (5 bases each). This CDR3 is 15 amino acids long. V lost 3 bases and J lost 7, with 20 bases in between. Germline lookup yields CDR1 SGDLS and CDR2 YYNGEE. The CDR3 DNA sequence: TGTGCCAGCAGCGGCTCCCCGGGACCCTTAGGGGAGCAGTACTTC. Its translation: CASSGSPGPLGEQYF. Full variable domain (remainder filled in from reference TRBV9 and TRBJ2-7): DSGVTQTPKHLITATGQRVTLRCSPRSGDLSVYWYQQSLDQGLQFLIQYYNGEERAKGNILERFSAQQFPDLHSELNLSSLELGDSALYFCASSGSPGPLGEQYFGPGTRLTVT.

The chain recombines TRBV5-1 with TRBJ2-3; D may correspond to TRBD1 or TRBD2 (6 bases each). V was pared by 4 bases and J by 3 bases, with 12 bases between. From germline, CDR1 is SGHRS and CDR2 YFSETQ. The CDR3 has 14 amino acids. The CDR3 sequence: CASSQGTPTDTQYF. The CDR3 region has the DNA TGCGCCAGCAGCCAGGGGACTCCAACAGATACGCAGTATTTT.

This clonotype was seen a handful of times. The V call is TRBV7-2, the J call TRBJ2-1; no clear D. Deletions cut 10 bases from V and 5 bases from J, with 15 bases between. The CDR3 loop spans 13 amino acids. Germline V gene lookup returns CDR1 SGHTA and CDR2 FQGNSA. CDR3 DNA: TGTGCCAATAAGCAGTACCATAACAATGAGCAGTTCTTC. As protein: CANKQYHNNEQFF.

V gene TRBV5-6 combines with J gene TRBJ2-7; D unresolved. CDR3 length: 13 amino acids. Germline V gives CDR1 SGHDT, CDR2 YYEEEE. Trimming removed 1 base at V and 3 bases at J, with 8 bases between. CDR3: CASSLKLHYEQYF. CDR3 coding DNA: TGTGCCAGCAGCTTGAAGCTACACTACGAGCAGTACTTC.

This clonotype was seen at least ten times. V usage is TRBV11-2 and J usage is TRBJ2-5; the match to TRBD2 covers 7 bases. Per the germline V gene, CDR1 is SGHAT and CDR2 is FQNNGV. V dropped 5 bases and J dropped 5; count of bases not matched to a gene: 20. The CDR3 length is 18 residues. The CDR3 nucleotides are TGTGCCAGCAGCCCCTCTTTGGTGGGGAGCGGGACGGCTGAGACCCAGTACTTC. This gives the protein CASSPSLVGSGTAETQYF.

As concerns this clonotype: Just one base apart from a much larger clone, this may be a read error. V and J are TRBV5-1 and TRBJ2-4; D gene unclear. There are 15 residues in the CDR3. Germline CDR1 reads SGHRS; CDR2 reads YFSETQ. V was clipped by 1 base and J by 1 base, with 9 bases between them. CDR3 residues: CASSLSTWAKNIQYF. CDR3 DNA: TGCGCCAGCAGCTTGTCGACATGGGCCAAAAACATTCAGTACTTC.

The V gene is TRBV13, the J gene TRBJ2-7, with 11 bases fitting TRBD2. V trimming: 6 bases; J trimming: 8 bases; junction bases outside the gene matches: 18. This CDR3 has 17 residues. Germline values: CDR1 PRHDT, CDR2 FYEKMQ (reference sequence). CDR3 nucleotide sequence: TGTGCCAGCAGTCCGCCACTCCCGACTAGCGGGACGGACAAGCAGTACTTC. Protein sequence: CASSPPLPTSGTDKQYF.

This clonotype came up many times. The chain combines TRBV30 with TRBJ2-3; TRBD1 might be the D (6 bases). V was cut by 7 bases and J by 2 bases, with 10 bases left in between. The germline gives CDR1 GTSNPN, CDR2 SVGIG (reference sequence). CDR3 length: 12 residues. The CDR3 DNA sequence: TGTGCCTCCCGGACAGACACAGATACGCAGTATTTT. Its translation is CASRTDTDTQYF.

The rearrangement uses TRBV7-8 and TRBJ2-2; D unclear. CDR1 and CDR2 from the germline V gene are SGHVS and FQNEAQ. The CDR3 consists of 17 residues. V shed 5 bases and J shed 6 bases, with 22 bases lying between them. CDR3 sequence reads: CASSLPRFEKVSGELFF. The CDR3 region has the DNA TGTGCCAGCAGCCTCCCCCGCTTTGAGAAGGTATCCGGGGAGCTGTTTTTT.

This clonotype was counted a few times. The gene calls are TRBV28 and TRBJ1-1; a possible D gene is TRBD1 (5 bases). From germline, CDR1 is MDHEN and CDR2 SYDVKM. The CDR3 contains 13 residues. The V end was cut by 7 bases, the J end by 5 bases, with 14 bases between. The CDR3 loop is CASTGGTGTEAFF. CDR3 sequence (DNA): TGTGCCAGCACGGGGGGGACGGGGACTGAAGCTTTCTTT.

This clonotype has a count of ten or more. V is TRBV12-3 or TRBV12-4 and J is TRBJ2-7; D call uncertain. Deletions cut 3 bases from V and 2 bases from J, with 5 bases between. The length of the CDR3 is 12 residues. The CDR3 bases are TGTGCCAGCAGTTTCTCCCCCTACGAGCAGTACTTC. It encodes CASSFSPYEQYF.

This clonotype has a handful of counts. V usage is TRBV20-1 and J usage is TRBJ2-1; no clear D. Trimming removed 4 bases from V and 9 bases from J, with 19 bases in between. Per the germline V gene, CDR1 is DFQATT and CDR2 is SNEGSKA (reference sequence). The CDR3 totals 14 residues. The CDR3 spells CSATPTSFDGEQFF. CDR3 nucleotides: TGCAGTGCTACCCCGACCAGTTTCGACGGTGAGCAGTTCTTC.

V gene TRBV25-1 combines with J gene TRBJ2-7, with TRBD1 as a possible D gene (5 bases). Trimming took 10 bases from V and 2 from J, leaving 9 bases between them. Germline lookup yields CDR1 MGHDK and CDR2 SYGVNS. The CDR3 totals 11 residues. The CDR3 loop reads CATGLAYEQYF. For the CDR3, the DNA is TGTGCCACAGGGCTAGCCTACGAGCAGTACTTC.

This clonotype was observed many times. CDR3 loop: CASSVDGTRPNEQFF. The CDR3 nucleotides read TGTGCCAGCAGCGTAGATGGGACTAGACCAAACGAGCAGTTCTTC. This rearrangement joins TRBV9 to TRBJ2-1; 8 bases are a match to TRBD2. This CDR3 is 15 amino acids long. Germline assignment: CDR1 SGDLS and CDR2 YYNGEE. J gave up 10 bases and V 0 bases, and 9 bases lay outside the gene matches.

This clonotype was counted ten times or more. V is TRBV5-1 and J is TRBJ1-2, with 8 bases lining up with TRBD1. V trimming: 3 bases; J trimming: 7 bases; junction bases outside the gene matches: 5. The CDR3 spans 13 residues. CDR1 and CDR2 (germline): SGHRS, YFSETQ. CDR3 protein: CASSYGQGAGYTF. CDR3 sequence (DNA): TGCGCCAGCAGCTACGGACAGGGTGCTGGCTACACCTTC.